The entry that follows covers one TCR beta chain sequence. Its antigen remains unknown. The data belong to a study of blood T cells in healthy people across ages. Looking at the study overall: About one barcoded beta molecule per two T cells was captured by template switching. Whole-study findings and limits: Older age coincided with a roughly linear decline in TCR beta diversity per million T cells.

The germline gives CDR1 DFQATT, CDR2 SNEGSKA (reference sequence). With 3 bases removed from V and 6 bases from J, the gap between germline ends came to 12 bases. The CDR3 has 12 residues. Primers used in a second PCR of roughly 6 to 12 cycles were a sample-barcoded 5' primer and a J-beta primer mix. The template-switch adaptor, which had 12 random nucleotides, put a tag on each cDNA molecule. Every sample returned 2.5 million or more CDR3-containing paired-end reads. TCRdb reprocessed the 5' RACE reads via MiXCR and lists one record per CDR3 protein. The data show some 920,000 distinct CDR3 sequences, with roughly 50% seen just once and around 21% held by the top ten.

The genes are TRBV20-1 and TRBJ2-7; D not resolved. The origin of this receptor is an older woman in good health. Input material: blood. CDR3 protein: CSARTTVPEQYF. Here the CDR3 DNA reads TGCAGTGCTAGGACCACCGTGCCCGAGCAGTACTTC.